Shown below are 9 T cell receptor beta chains from a single sample sequenced in a study of identical twins (TCRdb year 2016). Libraries were prepared through 5' RACE. The sample was run on an Illumina HiSeq 2000. TCRdb passed the public sequencing reads through fastp at Q25 and MiXCR, retaining productive beta sequences. Each entry is one CDR3 protein sequence, shown with its most common DNA and genes. The sample profile shows 1.5 million to 2 million distinct CDR3 sequences; about 31% of them were found once. The leading ten clones occupy under 0.35% of the sample. Sequenced sample: cord blood. The source is a newborn girl in good health.

This clonotype was observed a handful of times. The gene calls are TRBV2 and TRBJ1-2, with D tentatively TRBD1 (5 bases). Trimming removed 3 bases from V and 5 bases from J, with 10 bases in between. This CDR3 has 13 amino acids. The germline V gene encodes CDR1 SNHLY and CDR2 FYNNEI. The CDR3 sequence is CASSDEGIYGYTF. CDR3 nucleotides: TGTGCCAGCAGTGATGAGGGGATTTATGGCTACACCTTC.

As for this clonotype: A junction boundary mismatches the germline segment, possibly from a read error. The genes are TRBV4-1 and TRBJ2-3; maybe TRBD2 (7 bases). The CDR3 totals 16 residues. Germline CDR1 reads MGHRA; CDR2 reads YSYEKL. The CDR3 region has the DNA TGCGCCGGCAGCCAAGTTCGCGGGGGCCGCACAGATACGCAGTATTTT. This gives the protein CAGSQVRGGRTDTQYF.

This clonotype was counted only a few times. The V call is TRBV4-1, the J call TRBJ2-3; TRBD2 aligns across 9 bases. Germline assignment: CDR1 MGHRA and CDR2 YSYEKL. Trimming removed 3 bases from V and 8 bases from J; junction bases left unmatched: 9. This CDR3 spans 15 amino acids. Here the CDR3 reads CASSQLAGGPVTQYF. In DNA, the CDR3 is TGCGCCAGCAGCCAGTTGGCGGGGGGGCCAGTTACGCAGTATTTT.

This clonotype was recorded a few times. Here the CDR3 DNA reads TGTGCCACCCTAGGGGACATCTATGGCTACACCTTC. It translates to CATLGDIYGYTF. The chain links TRBV6-1 to TRBJ1-2; possible D gene TRBD1, 6 bases. V gave up 10 bases and J gave up 4 bases, with 13 bases separating them. The CDR3 has 12 residues. CDR1 and CDR2 from the germline V gene are MNHNS and SASEGT.

In its sample, this clonotype was seen a few times. The chain combines TRBV9 with TRBJ1-2; D is undetermined. The CDR3 covers 14 residues. The V end lost 0 bases, the J end lost 8 bases, and 14 bases lay between the germline ends. Germline values: CDR1 SGDLS, CDR2 YYNGEE. The CDR3 DNA reads as TGTGCCAGCAGCGTAGAACCGGGCGTCCACGGCTACACCTTC. It is translated as CASSVEPGVHGYTF.

V gene TRBV6-2 or TRBV6-3 combines with J gene TRBJ2-1, with TRBD2 identical over 7 bases. The CDR3 sequence is 17 residues long. Germline V gene sequence: CDR1 MNHEY, CDR2 SVGEGT. Germline trimming cut 0 bases from V and 0 bases from J; bases unmatched to any gene: 5. CDR3 sequence (DNA): TGTGCCAGCAGTTACTCGCCAGCGGGGAGCTCCTACAATGAGCAGTTCTTC. Protein sequence: CASSYSPAGSSYNEQFF.

At least ten counts were recorded for this clonotype. This sequence joins TRBV27 and TRBJ1-2; 10 nucleotides agree with TRBD1. Germline assignment: CDR1 MNHEY and CDR2 SMNVEV (reference sequence). V lost 3 bases to trimming and J lost 5 bases; unmatched junction nucleotides: 6. CDR3 size: 15 residues. CDR3 sequence (DNA): TGTGCCAGCAGTTTCCGGAGACAGGGGGCTTATGGCTACACCTTC. Amino acid sequence: CASSFRRQGAYGYTF.

This clonotype was counted only a few times. The chain has TRBV5-1 and TRBJ2-3, with D maybe TRBD1 (6 bases). Germline CDR1 SGHRS, CDR2 YFSETQ. V was pared by 5 bases and J by 2 bases, with 12 bases between. The CDR3 sequence is 14 residues long. The CDR3 DNA reads as TGCGCCAGCAGAACGGACAGATACACAGATACGCAGTATTTT. Its translation: CASRTDRYTDTQYF.

This clonotype was seen repeatedly, ten times or more. This chain joins TRBV29-1 and TRBJ1-2; D is undetermined. Germline-derived CDR1 and CDR2 are SQVTM and ANQGSEA. Trimming removed 6 bases at V and 4 bases at J, with 33 bases between. This CDR3 spans 19 amino acids. For the CDR3, the DNA is TGCAGCGTGCTACGATGGGCAGCGAACGAACCAACCTCTCTCTATGGCTACACCTTC. As protein: CSVLRWAANEPTSLYGYTF.